A selection of T cell receptor beta chains follows, all from one sample in a study of blood T cell repertoires in COVID-19. Here immunoSEQ multiplex PCR was the method, and the copy in TCRdb shows in-frame clones only, minus some. The sample yields approximately 210,000 clones, 82% seen once. Sequenced sample: peripheral blood. These receptors were collected from a woman in her thirties or forties with acute or convalescent COVID-19. Each CDR3 is given with its conserved first and last residue. A D gene is named only where the DNA matches it firmly. Clone size is given for some rows only: seen once, a few or many times, or a class if the clone is expanded.

clone_size | j_call | d_call | v_call | cdr3_nt | cdr3_aa
. | TRBJ1-2 | . | TRBV9 | TGTGCCAGCAGCGCACTTCAGGGGTATGGCTACACCTTC | CASSALQGYGYTF
once | TRBJ2-2 | . | TRBV19 | TGTGCCAGTAGTATTACGGGACTTCCCACCGGGGAGCTGTTTTTT | CASSITGLPTGELFF
. | TRBJ2-7 | . | TRBV7-3 | TGTGCCAGCAGCTTAACGACAGGCTACGAGCAGTACTTC | CASSLTTGYEQYF
. | TRBJ1-2 | TRBD1 | TRBV7-8 | TGTGCCAGCAGCTCGGGACAGGGGGCGCGGGGCTACACCTTC | CASSSGQGARGYTF
once | TRBJ2-7 | . | TRBV7-8 | TGTGCCAGCAGCTTAAGGTGGCGTGGGACACCTTACGAGCAGTACTTC | CASSLRWRGTPYEQYF
once | TRBJ2-4 | TRBD2 | TRBV19 | TGTGCCAGTAGTATACTAGCGGGAGGCCGGGCCAAAAACATTCAGTACTTC | CASSILAGGRAKNIQYF
. | TRBJ1-5 | TRBD1 | TRBV29-1 | TGCAGCGTTTTGGCACAGGGGGGTGATCAGCCCCAGCATTTT | CSVLAQGGDQPQHF
. | TRBJ2-3 | . | TRBV19 | TGTGCCAGTAGAAATCGGCAGGGACACACAGATACGCAGTATTTT | CASRNRQGHTDTQYF
once | TRBJ2-7 | . | TRBV27 | TGTGCCAGCAGTTTGGCCAGGGGATACGAGCAGTACTTC | CASSLARGYEQYF
. | TRBJ1-1 | . | TRBV28 | TGTGCCAGCAGGGCTACAGGGTTTGCCACTGAAGCTTTCTTT | CASRATGFATEAFF
. | TRBJ2-5 | TRBD2 | TRBV5-4 | TGTGCCACCAGGGGACTAGCGGGAGTAGAGACCCAGTACTTC | CATRGLAGVETQYF
. | TRBJ1-6 | TRBD1 | TRBV18 | TGTGCCAGCTCACCGGACAGGGGGGATAATTCACCCCTCCACTTT | CASSPDRGDNSPLHF
once | TRBJ1-1 | . | TRBV18 | TGTGCCAGCTCACCTCAACAGAACACTGAAGCTTTCTTT | CASSPQQNTEAFF
. | TRBJ2-2 | TRBD1 | TRBV11-3 | TGTGCCAGCAGCTTAGGGATACGGACAGGGGACAACACCGGGGAGCTGTTTTTT | CASSLGIRTGDNTGELFF
once | TRBJ1-1 | TRBD1 | TRBV6-5 | TGTGCCAGCAGTTACGCGGACAGGGGTACGTCGGGAGCTTTCTTT | CASSYADRGTSGAFF
. | TRBJ2-7 | . | TRBV4-2 | TGTGCCAGCAGCCAAGAGGGGGGGCAGCCCTACGAGCAGTACTTC | CASSQEGGQPYEQYF
. | TRBJ2-7 | . | TRBV20-1 | TGCAGTGCTAGTTCCGCAGTGCAGTGGGGGGACGAGCAGTACTTC | CSASSAVQWGDEQYF
. | TRBJ1-2 | . | TRBV27 | TGTGCCAGCAGTTCTGCAGGGGACCTTAACTATGGCTACACCTTC | CASSSAGDLNYGYTF
. | TRBJ2-3 | TRBD2 | TRBV30 | TGTGCCTGGACTAGCGGGGATGCGCGCACAGATACGCAGTATTTT | CAWTSGDARTDTQYF
. | TRBJ2-3 | TRBD2 | TRBV11-2 | TGTGCCAGCAGCTTAGGCCTTACTAGCGGGGATAAGTATTTT | CASSLGLTSGDKYF
few | TRBJ2-7 | . | TRBV14 | TGTGCCAGCAGGCCCAGAGAAGACAGCTCCTACGAGCAGTACTTC | CASRPREDSSYEQYF
. | TRBJ2-7 | . | TRBV30 | TGTGCCTGGAGTGTTGAAGAAGCGTCCTACGAGCAGTACTTC | CAWSVEEASYEQYF
. | TRBJ1-3 | . | TRBV7-9 | TGTGCCAGCAGCTTAGAAACAGGGTCTGGAAACACCATATATTTT | CASSLETGSGNTIYF